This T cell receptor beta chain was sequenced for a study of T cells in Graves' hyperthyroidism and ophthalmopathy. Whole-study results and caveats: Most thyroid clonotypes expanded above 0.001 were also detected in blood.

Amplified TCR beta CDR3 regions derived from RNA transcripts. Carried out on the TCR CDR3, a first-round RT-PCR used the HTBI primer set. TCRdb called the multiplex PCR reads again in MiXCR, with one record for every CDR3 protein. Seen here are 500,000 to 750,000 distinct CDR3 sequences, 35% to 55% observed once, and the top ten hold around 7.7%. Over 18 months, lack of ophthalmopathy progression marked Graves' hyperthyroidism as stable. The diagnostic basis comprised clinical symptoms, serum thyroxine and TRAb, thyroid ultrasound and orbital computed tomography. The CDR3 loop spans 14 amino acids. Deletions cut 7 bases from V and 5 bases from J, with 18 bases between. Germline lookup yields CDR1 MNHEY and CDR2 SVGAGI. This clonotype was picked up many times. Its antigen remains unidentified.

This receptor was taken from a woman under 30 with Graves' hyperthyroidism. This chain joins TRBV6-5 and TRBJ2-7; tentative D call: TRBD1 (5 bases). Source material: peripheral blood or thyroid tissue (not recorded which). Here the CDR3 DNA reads TGTGCCAGCAAGCAGGGTGTATTACCTGACGAGCAGTACTTC. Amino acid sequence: CASKQGVLPDEQYF.